The clone carrying this T cell receptor (beta chain) was counted only a few times. The data originate from a study of blood T cell repertoires in COVID-19. Across the whole study: From the United States, Italy and Spain came samples of acute and convalescent COVID-19. PBMCs, B-cell-depleted T cells, or T cells were the source of the cDNA or gDNA that made up the material.

As handled by the study authors: Reference gene primer amplification gave estimated nucleated cell counts. Method: immunoSEQ multiplex PCR; TCRdb's copy keeps in-frame clones and lacks some. For V, J and clone size, that table is used; D and trimming come from the DNA. This table has over 200,000 clones, 70% to 90% appearing once. The V gene's germline CDR1 is DFQATT and CDR2 SNEGSKA (reference sequence). Trimming removed 3 bases at V and 4 bases at J, with 13 bases between. CDR3 length: 14 residues. This sequence joins TRBV20-1 and TRBJ2-1; D tentatively reads TRBD1 or TRBD2 (6 bases each). The receptor was isolated from a man in his late teens or twenties with active or convalescent COVID-19. Material: peripheral blood. The CDR3 loop reads CSASEGGDYNEQFF. CDR3 nucleotide sequence: TGCAGTGCTAGTGAGGGGGGTGATTACAATGAGCAGTTCTTC.